A single sample gave rise to the 16 T cell receptor beta chains below, sequenced in a study of blood T cell repertoires in COVID-19. TCRdb's copy holds only in-frame clones and misses some; the assay was immunoSEQ multiplex PCR. Among around 260,000 clones listed, more than 75% were seen once. Sequences were obtained from peripheral blood. These receptors were obtained from a woman in her 50s with acute or convalescent COVID-19.

This sequence joins TRBV19 and TRBJ2-5; TRBD2 aligns across 7 bases. This CDR3 contains 16 residues. With V trimmed by 3 bases and J by 2 bases, 9 bases remained unmatched. Per the germline V gene, CDR1 is LNHDA and CDR2 is SQIVND (reference sequence). CDR3 coding DNA: TGTGCCAGTAGTATTTTAGGGAGGGGAGGTCAAGAGACCCAGTACTTC. It codes for CASSILGRGGQETQYF.

The V gene is TRBV30, the J gene TRBJ1-1; TRBD1 aligns across 9 bases. Looked up from germline, CDR1 is GTSNPN and CDR2 is SVGIG (reference sequence). This CDR3 has 15 residues. V lost 4 bases, J lost 4 bases, and 10 bases stayed unmatched. The chain's CDR3 is CAWNRGDRVGTEAFF. The CDR3 nucleotides are TGTGCCTGGAATAGAGGGGACAGGGTGGGCACTGAAGCTTTCTTT.

The V call is TRBV10-2, the J call TRBJ1-1; a weak D match, TRBD1 (6 bases). Germline assignment: CDR1 WSHSY and CDR2 SAAADI. The CDR3 sequence is 14 residues long. V lost 4 bases to trimming and J lost 2 bases, with 11 bases between them. CDR3 nucleotide sequence: TGCGCCAGCAGTGCAACAGGGCCCAACACTGAAGCTTTCTTT. As protein: CASSATGPNTEAFF.

The gene calls are TRBV7-9 and TRBJ2-7; 7 bases line up with TRBD1. CDR1 is SEHNR and CDR2 is FQNEAQ in the germline V gene (reference sequence). The CDR3 is made up of 15 amino acids. V was clipped by 8 bases and J by 0 bases; unmatched bases: 10. The CDR3 spells CASESSGTASYEQYF. The CDR3 DNA sequence: TGTGCCAGCGAATCGTCCGGGACAGCCTCCTACGAGCAGTACTTC.

The rearrangement uses TRBV6-5 and TRBJ2-1; D might be TRBD2 (6 bases). The CDR3 runs to 13 residues. Trimming shortened V by 7 bases and J by 4 bases, and 11 bases separated the two germline ends. Germline V gene data show CDR1 as MNHEY and CDR2 as SVGAGI. The CDR3 loop is CASTGTSYNEQFF. In nucleotides, the CDR3 is TGTGCCAGCACCGGGACTTCGTACAATGAGCAGTTCTTC.

This rearrangement joins TRBV3-1 (or the pseudogene TRBV3-2) to TRBJ1-1; D gene unclear. The V and J ends lost 4 bases and 1 base respectively, with 10 bases between them. This CDR3 has 14 residues. CDR1 and CDR2 (germline): LGHDT, YNNKEL (reference sequence). CDR3: CASSLIRENTEAFF. In DNA form, the CDR3 reads TGTGCCAGCAGCCTGATACGGGAGAACACTGAAGCTTTCTTT.

This chain links TRBV19 with TRBJ1-2; 9 bases agree with TRBD1. The CDR3 has 15 amino acids. J lost 6 bases, V lost 7 bases, and 12 bases had no gene match. Per germline, CDR1 LNHDA and CDR2 SQIVND (reference sequence). CDR3 nucleotides: TGTGCCAGTATTCTACAGGGGGCGAGGTACCATGGCTACACCTTC. Translation: CASILQGARYHGYTF.

This clone has only a few counts. The rearrangement links TRBV16 to TRBJ2-3; the D is unclear. V was trimmed by 0 bases and J by 4 bases, leaving 5 bases between them. CDR1 is KGHSY, CDR2 FQNENV, per germline. The CDR3 is 13 amino acids. CDR3 region: CASSQSTADTQYF. In DNA, the CDR3 is TGTGCCAGCAGCCAATCAACAGCAGATACGCAGTATTTT.

The CDR3 nucleotides read TGCGCCAGCAGCTTGTATCCAGGGGGCACTGAAGCTTTCTTT. Translation: CASSLYPGGTEAFF. The V gene is TRBV5-1, the J gene TRBJ1-1, with TRBD1 matching 7 bases. Germline V gene sequence: CDR1 SGHRS, CDR2 YFSETQ. This CDR3 spans 14 amino acids. V gave up 1 base and J gave up 4 bases; unmatched junction bases: 4.

This chain joins TRBV5-8 and TRBJ1-2; no reliable D call. Germline V gives CDR1 SGHTS, CDR2 YDEGEE. V lost 0 bases, J lost 8 bases, and 20 bases lay in between. The CDR3 extends over 16 amino acids. The CDR3 nucleotides are TGTGCCAGCAGCTTGGCCATGGGGAGGATGGAGGGAGGCTACACCTTC. Translation gives CASSLAMGRMEGGYTF. The variable domain in full, completed from reference TRBV5-8 and TRBJ1-2, reads EAGVTQSPTHLIKTRGQQATLRCSPISGHTSVYWYQQALGLGLQFLLWYDEGEERNRGNFPPRFSGRQFPNYSSELNVNALELEDSALYLCASSLAMGRMEGGYTFGSGTRLTVV.

V is TRBV30 and J is TRBJ1-4, with D unresolved. Trimming took 0 bases from V and 4 from J, leaving 18 bases between them. The length of the CDR3 is 17 residues. The germline V gene encodes CDR1 GTSNPN and CDR2 SVGIG (reference sequence). DNA of the CDR3: TGTGCCTGGAGTGTCAACTCTGGTCAGGTCCGTAATGAAAAACTGTTTTTT. Translation: CAWSVNSGQVRNEKLFF.

This clone has a handful of counts. For the CDR3, the DNA is TGTGCCAGCAGCCAAGGGGCTCAGCCCCAGCATTTT. Residues: CASSQGAQPQHF. This chain joins TRBV3-1 (or the pseudogene TRBV3-2) and TRBJ1-5; D not resolved. The germline V gene encodes CDR1 LGHDT and CDR2 YNNKEL (reference sequence). V was pared by 1 base and J by 6 bases, with 4 bases between. This CDR3 is built from 12 residues.

As regards this clone: The junction shows a germline mismatch at one end, possibly a read error. The gene calls are TRBV28 and TRBJ2-3; 7 positions match TRBD1. CDR1 and CDR2 from the germline V gene are MDHEN and SYDVKM. The CDR3 contains 14 residues. The CDR3 loop is CASSPLPGTETQYF. In DNA, the CDR3 is TGTGCCAGCAGTCCATTGCCCGGGACAGAGACGCAGTATTTT.

The chain combines TRBV6-5 with TRBJ2-3; 7 bases are shared with TRBD1. The CDR3 sequence is 14 residues long. Trimming removed 6 bases from V and 2 bases from J; junction bases left unmatched: 5. Germline-derived CDR1 and CDR2 are MNHEY and SVGAGI. CDR3 nucleotides: TGTGCCAGCAGCCCGGGACAGAACACAGATACGCAGTATTTT. Residues: CASSPGQNTDTQYF.

This clone appeared once. This chain links TRBV28 with TRBJ2-1, with 10 bases aligning to TRBD2. The V gene's germline CDR1 is MDHEN and CDR2 SYDVKM. The CDR3 consists of 13 residues. V lost 8 bases, J lost 10 bases, and 8 bases stayed unmatched. The CDR3 DNA reads TGTGCCAGCGAGCCTCCGGGACTAGCGGAGCAGTTCTTC. Residues: CASEPPGLAEQFF.

V usage is TRBV5-6 and J usage is TRBJ2-5, with 7 bases aligning to TRBD2. The germline CDR1 and CDR2 sequences are SGHDT and YYEEEE. The CDR3 spans 15 residues. With V trimmed by 0 bases and J by 1 base, 3 bases remained unmatched. In nucleotides, the CDR3 is TGTGCCAGCAGCTTGGCGCCTAGCGGCCAAGAGACCCAGTACTTC. This codes for CASSLAPSGQETQYF.